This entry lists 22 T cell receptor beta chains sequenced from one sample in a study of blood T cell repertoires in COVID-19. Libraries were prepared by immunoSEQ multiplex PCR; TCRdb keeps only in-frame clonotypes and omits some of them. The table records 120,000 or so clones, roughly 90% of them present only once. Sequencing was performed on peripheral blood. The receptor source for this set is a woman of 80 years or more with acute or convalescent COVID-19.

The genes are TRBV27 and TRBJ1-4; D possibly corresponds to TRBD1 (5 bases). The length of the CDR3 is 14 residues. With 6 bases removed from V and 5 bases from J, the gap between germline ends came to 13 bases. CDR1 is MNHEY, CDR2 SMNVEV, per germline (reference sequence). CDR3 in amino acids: CASSDRGSNEKLFF. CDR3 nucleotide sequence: TGTGCCAGCAGCGACAGAGGCTCGAATGAAAAACTGTTTTTT.

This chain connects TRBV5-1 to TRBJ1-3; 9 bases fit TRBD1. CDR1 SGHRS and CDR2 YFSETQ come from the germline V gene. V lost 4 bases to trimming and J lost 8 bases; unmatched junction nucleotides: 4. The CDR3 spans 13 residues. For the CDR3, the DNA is TGCGCCAGCAGCGGGGGACAGGGAGACACCATATATTTT. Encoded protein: CASSGGQGDTIYF.

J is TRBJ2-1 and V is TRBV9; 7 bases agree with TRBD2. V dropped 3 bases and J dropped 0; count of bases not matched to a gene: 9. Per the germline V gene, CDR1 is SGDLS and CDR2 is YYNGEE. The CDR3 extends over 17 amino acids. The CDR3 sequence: CASSAHLAAYSYNEQFF. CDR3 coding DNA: TGTGCCAGCAGCGCCCATCTAGCGGCTTACTCCTACAATGAGCAGTTCTTC.

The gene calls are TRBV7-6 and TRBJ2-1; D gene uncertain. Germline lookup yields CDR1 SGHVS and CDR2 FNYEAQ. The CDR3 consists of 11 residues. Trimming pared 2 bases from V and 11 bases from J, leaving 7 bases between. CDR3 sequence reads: CASSLSTQQFF. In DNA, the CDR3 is TGTGCCAGCAGCTTAAGCACCCAGCAGTTCTTC.

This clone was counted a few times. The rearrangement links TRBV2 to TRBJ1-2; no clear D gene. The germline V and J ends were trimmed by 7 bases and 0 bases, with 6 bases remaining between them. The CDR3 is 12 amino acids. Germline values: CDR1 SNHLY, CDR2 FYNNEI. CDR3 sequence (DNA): TGTGCCAGCAACCGAGCTAACTATGGCTACACCTTC. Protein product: CASNRANYGYTF.

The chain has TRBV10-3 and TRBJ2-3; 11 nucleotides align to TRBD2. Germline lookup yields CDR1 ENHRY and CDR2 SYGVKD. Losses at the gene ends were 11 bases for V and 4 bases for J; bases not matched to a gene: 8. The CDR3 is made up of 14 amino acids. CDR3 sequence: CASETSGESDTQYF. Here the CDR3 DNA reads TGTGCCTCAGAGACTAGCGGGGAGTCAGATACGCAGTATTTT.

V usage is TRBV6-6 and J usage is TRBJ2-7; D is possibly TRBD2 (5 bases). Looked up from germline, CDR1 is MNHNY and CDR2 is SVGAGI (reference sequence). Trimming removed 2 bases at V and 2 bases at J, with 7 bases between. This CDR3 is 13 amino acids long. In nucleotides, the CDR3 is TGTGCCAGCAGTTACACCGGGGCCTACGAGCAGTACTTC. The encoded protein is CASSYTGAYEQYF.

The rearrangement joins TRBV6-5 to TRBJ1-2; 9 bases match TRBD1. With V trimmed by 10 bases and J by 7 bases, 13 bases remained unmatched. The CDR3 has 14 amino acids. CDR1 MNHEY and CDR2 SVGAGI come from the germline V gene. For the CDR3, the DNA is TGTGCCACCTCCCCAGGACAGGACAGGGGTGGCTACACCTTC. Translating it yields CATSPGQDRGGYTF.

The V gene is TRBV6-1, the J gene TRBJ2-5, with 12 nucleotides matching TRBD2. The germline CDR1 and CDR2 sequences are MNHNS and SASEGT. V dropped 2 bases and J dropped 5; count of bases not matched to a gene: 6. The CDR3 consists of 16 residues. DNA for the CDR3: TGTGCCAGCAGTGAACAGACTAGCGGGAGAAGCGAGACCCAGTACTTC. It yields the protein CASSEQTSGRSETQYF.

Written as DNA, the CDR3 is TGCGCCAGCAGCACGGACAGGGCGGCTTTTGGTGGCTACACCTTC. It encodes CASSTDRAAFGGYTF. The V and J genes are TRBV5-1 and TRBJ1-2, with 8 bases that match TRBD1. V dropped 4 bases and J dropped 7; count of bases not matched to a gene: 12. Germline CDR1 is SGHRS and CDR2 is YFSETQ. There are 15 residues in the CDR3.

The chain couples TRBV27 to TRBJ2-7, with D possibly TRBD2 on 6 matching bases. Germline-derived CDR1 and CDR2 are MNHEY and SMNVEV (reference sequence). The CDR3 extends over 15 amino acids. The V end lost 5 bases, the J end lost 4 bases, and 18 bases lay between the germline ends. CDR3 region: CASSARRGGSYEQYF. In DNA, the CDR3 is TGTGCCAGCAGTGCCCGGCGGGGTGGTTCTTACGAGCAGTACTTC.

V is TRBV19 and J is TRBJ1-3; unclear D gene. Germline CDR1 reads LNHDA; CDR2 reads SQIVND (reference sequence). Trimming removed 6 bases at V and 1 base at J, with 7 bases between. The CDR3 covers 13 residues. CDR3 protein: CASRTESGNTIYF. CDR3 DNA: TGTGCCAGTAGGACTGAATCTGGAAACACCATATATTTT.

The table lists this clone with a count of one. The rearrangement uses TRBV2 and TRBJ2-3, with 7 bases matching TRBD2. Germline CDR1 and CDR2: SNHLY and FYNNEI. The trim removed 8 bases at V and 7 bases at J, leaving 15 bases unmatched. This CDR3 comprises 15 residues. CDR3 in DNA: TGTGCCAGCGGTTCGGGTGCGGGAGCTGGGAATACGCAGTATTTT. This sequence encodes CASGSGAGAGNTQYF.

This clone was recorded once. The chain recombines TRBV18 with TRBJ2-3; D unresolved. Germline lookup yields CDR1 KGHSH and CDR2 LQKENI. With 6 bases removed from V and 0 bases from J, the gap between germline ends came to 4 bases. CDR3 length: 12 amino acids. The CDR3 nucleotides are TGTGCCAGCTCCCCTAGCACAGATACGCAGTATTTT. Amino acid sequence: CASSPSTDTQYF. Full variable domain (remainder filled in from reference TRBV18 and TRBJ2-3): NAGVMQNPRHLVRRRGQEARLRCSPMKGHSHVYWYRQLPEEGLKFMVYLQKENIIDESGMPKERFSAEFPKEGPSILRIQQVVRGDSAAYFCASSPSTDTQYFGPGTRLTVL.

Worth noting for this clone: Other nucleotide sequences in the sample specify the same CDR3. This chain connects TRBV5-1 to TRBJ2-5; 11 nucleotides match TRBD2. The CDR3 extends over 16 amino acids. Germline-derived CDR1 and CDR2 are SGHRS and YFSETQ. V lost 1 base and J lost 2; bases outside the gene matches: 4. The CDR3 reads CASSLSLAGGQETQYF. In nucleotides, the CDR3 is TGCGCCAGCAGCTTGAGTCTAGCGGGAGGACAAGAGACCCAGTACTTC.

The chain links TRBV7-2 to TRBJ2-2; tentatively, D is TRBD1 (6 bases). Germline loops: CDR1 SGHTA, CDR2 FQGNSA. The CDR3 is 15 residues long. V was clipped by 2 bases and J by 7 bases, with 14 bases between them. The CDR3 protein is CASSLLKLGGGELFF. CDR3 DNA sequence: TGTGCCAGCAGCTTATTAAAGTTAGGGGGCGGGGAGCTGTTTTTT.

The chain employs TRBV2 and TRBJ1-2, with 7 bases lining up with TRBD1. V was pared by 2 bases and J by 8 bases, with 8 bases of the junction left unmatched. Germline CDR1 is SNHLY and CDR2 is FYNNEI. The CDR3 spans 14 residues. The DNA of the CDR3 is TGTGCCAGCAGTGAACCGACAGGGAAGCGCGGCTACACCTTC. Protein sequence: CASSEPTGKRGYTF.

CDR3 residues: CAVRRGQFLNTEAFF. CDR3 DNA: TGTGCCGTCCGCCGGGGACAGTTTTTGAACACTGAAGCTTTCTTT. The chain is built from TRBV6-5 and TRBJ1-1; 7 bases agree with TRBD1. Germline CDR1 is MNHEY and CDR2 is SVGAGI. The length of the CDR3 is 15 residues. V shed 11 bases, J shed 0 bases, and the junction held 12 bases outside the gene matches.

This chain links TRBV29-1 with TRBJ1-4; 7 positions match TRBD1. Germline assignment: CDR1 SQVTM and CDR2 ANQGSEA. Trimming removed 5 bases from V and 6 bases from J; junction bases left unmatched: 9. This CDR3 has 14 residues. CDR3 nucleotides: TGCAGCGTTAAACAGGGGTTTCTCGATGAAAAACTGTTTTTT. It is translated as CSVKQGFLDEKLFF.

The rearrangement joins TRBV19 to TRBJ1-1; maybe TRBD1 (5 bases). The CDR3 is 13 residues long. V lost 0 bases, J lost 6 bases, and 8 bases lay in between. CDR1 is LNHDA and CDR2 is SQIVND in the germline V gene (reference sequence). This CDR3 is CASSIEQGSEAFF. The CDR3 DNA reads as TGTGCCAGTAGTATAGAGCAGGGTTCTGAAGCTTTCTTT.

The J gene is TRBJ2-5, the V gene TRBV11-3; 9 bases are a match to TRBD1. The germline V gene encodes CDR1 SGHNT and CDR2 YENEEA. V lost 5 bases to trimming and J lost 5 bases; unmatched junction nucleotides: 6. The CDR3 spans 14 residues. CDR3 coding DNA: TGTGCCAGCAGCGCCGGGACAGGGAAGGAGACCCAGTACTTC. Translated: CASSAGTGKETQYF.

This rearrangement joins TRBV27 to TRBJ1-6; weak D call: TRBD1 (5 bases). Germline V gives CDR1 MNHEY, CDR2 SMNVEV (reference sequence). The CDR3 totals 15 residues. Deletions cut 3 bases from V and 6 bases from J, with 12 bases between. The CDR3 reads CASSLTGTLNSPLHF. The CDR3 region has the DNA TGTGCCAGCAGTTTGACCGGGACTCTTAATTCACCCCTCCACTTT.